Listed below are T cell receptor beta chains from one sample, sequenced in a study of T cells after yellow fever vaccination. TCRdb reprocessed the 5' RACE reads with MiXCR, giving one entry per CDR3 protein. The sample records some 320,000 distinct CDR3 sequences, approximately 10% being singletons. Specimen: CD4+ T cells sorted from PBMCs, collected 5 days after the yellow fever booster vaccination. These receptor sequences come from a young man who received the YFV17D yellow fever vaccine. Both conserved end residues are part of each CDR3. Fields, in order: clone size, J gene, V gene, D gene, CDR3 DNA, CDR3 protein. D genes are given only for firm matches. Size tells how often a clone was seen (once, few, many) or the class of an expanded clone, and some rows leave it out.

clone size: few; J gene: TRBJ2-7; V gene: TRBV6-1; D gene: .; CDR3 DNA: TGTGCCAGCAGTGAAGGGCCCAGGAACTACGAGCAGTACTTC; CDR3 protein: CASSEGPRNYEQYF
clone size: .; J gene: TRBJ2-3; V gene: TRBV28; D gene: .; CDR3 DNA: TGTGCCAGCAGTTTGGGGGCCCGCACAGATACGCAGTATTTT; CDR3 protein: CASSLGARTDTQYF
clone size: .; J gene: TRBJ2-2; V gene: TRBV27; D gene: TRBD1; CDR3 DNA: TGTGCCAGCAGTTCCCGAGTAGGCAGGGGGCAGGACGGGGAGCTGTTTTTT; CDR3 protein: CASSSRVGRGQDGELFF
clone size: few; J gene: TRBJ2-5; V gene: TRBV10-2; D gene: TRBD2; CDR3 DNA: TGCGCCAGCAGGATTGGCGGGGGAGTGGAGACCCAGTACTTC; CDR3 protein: CASRIGGGVETQYF
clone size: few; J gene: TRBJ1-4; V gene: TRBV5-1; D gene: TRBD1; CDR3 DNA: TGCGCCAGCAGCTTGGCGGCCGGACAGGGCAATGAAAAACTGTTTTTT; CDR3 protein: CASSLAAGQGNEKLFF
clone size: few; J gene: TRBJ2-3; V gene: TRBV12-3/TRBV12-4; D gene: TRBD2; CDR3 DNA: TGTGCCAGCAGTTTGGGCTCCCTAGCGGGGGGGCGAGATACGCAGTATTTT; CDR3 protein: CASSLGSLAGGRDTQYF
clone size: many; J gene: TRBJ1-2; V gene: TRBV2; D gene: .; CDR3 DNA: TGTGCCAGCAGTGAGAGGGGTTCGGCCTTAAGCTATGGCTACACCTTC; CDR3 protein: CASSERGSALSYGYTF
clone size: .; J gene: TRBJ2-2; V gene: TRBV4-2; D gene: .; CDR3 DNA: TGTGCCAGCAGCCAAGATGGGGCCCAGTCGTACGCCGGGGAGCTGTTTTTT; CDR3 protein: CASSQDGAQSYAGELFF
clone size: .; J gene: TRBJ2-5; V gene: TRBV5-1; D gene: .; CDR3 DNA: TGCGCCAGCAGCCCTTCACGACAGGCCAAAGAGACCCAGTACTTC; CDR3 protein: CASSPSRQAKETQYF
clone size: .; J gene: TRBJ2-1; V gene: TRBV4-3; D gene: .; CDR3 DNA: TGCGCCAGCAGCCCCGGGGGGCTACGGTCAGGTGAGCAGTTCTTC; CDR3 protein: CASSPGGLRSGEQFF
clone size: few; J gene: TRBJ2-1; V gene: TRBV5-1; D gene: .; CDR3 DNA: TGCGCCAGCAGCTTGGCCTGGACGGGCGGGCCCGTCTATGAGCAGTTCTTC; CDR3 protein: CASSLAWTGGPVYEQFF
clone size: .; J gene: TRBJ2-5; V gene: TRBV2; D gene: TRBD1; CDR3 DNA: TGTGCCACCCCAGGGGGCCCGCAAGAGACCCAGTACTTC; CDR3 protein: CATPGGPQETQYF
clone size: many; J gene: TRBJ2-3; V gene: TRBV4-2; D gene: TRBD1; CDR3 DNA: TGTGCCAGCAGCCAAGGAGGGACAGGGGGCGTAGATACGCAGTATTTT; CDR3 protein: CASSQGGTGGVDTQYF
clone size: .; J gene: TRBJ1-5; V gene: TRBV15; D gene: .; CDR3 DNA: TGTGCCACCAGCAGAGATGGAGCCGTACAGCATTTT; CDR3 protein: CATSRDGAVQHF
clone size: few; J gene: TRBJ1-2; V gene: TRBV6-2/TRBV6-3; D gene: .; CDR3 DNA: TGTGCCAGCAGACCCCGCGAGGGGGTACTTTATGGCTACACCTTC; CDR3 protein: CASRPREGVLYGYTF
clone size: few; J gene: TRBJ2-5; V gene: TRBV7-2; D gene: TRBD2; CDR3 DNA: TGTGCCAGCAGCTTCCTTAGCGGGGGCCCCGCGAAGGAGACCCAGTACTTC; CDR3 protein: CASSFLSGGPAKETQYF
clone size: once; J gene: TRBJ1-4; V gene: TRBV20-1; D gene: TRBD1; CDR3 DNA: TGCAGTGCTAGGCCCCCGGCAGGGGGCCTGGAAAAACTGTTTTTT; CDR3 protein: CSARPPAGGLEKLFF
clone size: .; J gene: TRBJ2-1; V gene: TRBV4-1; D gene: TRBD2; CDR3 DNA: TGCGCCAGCAGCCAAAAGCGGGGGGGCTACAATCAGCAGTTCTTC; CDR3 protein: CASSQKRGGYNQQFF
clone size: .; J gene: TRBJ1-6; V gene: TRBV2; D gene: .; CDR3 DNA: TGTGCCAGCAGTGCTAAGGACTCGGGAAATTCACCCCTCCACTTT; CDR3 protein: CASSAKDSGNSPLHF
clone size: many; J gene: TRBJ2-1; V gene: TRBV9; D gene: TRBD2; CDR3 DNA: TGTGCCAGCCCTTGGGGGGGTATCGGTCTGTGGCAGTTCTTC; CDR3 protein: CASPWGGIGLWQFF
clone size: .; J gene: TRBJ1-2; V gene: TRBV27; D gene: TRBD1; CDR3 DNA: TGTGCCAGCAGTTGGGGACAGGGAGAGTTATATGGCTACACCTTC; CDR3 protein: CASSWGQGELYGYTF
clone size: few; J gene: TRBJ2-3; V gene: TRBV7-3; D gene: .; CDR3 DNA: TGTGCCAGCAGCTTCGTCCAGGGGCCAGATACGCAGTATTTT; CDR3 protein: CASSFVQGPDTQYF
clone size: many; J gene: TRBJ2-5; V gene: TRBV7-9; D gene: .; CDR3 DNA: TGTGCCAGCAGCACGTACCAAGAGACCCAGTACTTC; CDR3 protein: CASSTYQETQYF
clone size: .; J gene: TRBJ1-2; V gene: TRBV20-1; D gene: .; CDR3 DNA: TGCAGTGCTATCCGCTTCGGACAGACTATCTATGGCTACACCTTC; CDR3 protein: CSAIRFGQTIYGYTF
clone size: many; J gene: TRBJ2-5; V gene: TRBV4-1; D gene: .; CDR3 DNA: TGCGCCAGCAGCCAAGGGGGCCACCCCCAAGAGACCCAGTACTTC; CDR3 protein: CASSQGGHPQETQYF
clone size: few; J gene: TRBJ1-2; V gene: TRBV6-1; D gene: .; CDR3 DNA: TGTGCCAGCAGTGAAGGGAGCTATGGCTACACCTTC; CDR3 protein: CASSEGSYGYTF
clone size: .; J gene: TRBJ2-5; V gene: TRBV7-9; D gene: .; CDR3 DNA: TGTGCGGAGCTCAGGGGCCCTCAAGAGACCCAGTACTTC; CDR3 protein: CAELRGPQETQYF
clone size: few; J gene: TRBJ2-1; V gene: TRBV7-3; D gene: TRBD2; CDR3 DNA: TGTGCCAGCAGCTTAACACTAGCGGACAATGAGCAGTTCTTC; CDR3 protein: CASSLTLADNEQFF
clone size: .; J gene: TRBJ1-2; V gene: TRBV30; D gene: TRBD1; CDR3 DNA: TGTGCCTGGAGTAAACTACAGGGGCTTGGCTACACCTTC; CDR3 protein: CAWSKLQGLGYTF